The clone carrying this T cell receptor (beta chain) occurred once. This entry comes from a study of shared clonotypes between healthy human individuals. The germline V gene has CDR1 SQVTM and CDR2 ANQGSEA. CDR3 length equals 15 residues. V gave up 4 bases and J gave up 5 bases, with 21 bases separating them. Profiled with immunoSEQ multiplex PCR; TCRdb holds only in-frame clones, not every one. The sample holds about 1.5 million clones, 95% to 99% seen once. Sequencing was performed on naive CD4+ T cells sorted from blood. Described subset: CD45RA+ positively selected. This chain uses TRBV29-1 with TRBJ2-7; D unclear. The TCR comes from a man aged 30-40 years in good health. CDR3 sequence (DNA): TGCAGCGTTGCGTTTCAGGTCGTTCGCCGAAACGAGCAGTACTTC. This gives the protein CSVAFQVVRRNEQYF.